A selection of T cell receptor beta chains follows, all from one sample in a study of blood T cell repertoires in COVID-19. TCRdb's table, derived via immunoSEQ multiplex PCR, lists solely in-frame clones and lacks some. This table has 150,000 to 200,000 clones, approximately 90% appearing once. Material: peripheral blood. The receptors were sampled from a man aged 18-30 years with active or convalescent COVID-19. Each CDR3 is given with its conserved first and last residue. Fields, in order: CDR3 protein, CDR3 DNA, J gene, clone size, D gene, V gene. D genes are given only for firm matches. Clone size, where shown, is once, few, many, or a class for clones that have expanded.

CASSLVTGGSTDTQYF	TGTGCCAGCAGCTTAGTCACTGGAGGTAGCACAGATACGCAGTATTTT	TRBJ2-3	.	.	TRBV7-9
CASSGEGPRLGTGELFF	TGTGCCAGCAGTGGGGAGGGGCCGCGGTTAGGCACCGGGGAGCTGTTTTTT	TRBJ2-2	.	TRBD2	TRBV2
CASSPTGANYGYTF	TGTGCCAGCAGTCCGACAGGGGCAAACTATGGCTACACCTTC	TRBJ1-2	few	TRBD1	TRBV6-5
CASSLVPGNSYNEQFF	TGCGCCAGCAGCTTGGTACCAGGGAATTCCTACAATGAGCAGTTCTTC	TRBJ2-1	.	.	TRBV5-1
CAISEYSGFGPGTASSTEAFF	TGTGCCATCAGTGAGTATTCGGGATTTGGACCCGGGACAGCGTCATCCACTGAAGCTTTCTTT	TRBJ1-1	.	TRBD1	TRBV10-3
CASRELTGLATEAFF	TGTGCCAGCAGGGAGCTGACAGGGCTGGCGACTGAAGCTTTCTTT	TRBJ1-1	.	TRBD1	TRBV6-5
CASSLQGYGYTF	TGTGCCAGTAGTCTACAGGGCTATGGCTACACCTTC	TRBJ1-2	.	.	TRBV19
CASSGLQGIEAFF	TGTGCCAGCAGCGGATTACAGGGCATTGAAGCTTTCTTT	TRBJ1-1	few	.	TRBV7-2
CASTRGQPGELFF	TGTGCCAGCACCAGGGGCCAGCCCGGGGAGCTGTTTTTT	TRBJ2-2	once	.	TRBV6-5
CASSTRGGNTGELFF	TGTGCCAGCAGCACGCGAGGTGGAAACACCGGGGAGCTGTTTTTT	TRBJ2-2	.	.	TRBV11-2
CASSQRGTGELFF	TGTGCCAGCAGCCAACGGGGTACCGGGGAGCTGTTTTTT	TRBJ2-2	.	.	TRBV3-1/TRBV3-2
CASSIDLTGGELFF	TGTGCCAGTAGTATAGATCTAACTGGCGGGGAGCTGTTTTTT	TRBJ2-2	.	.	TRBV19
CASSGTGGYSPLHF	TGTGCCAGTAGTGGGACAGGGGGTTATTCACCCCTCCACTTT	TRBJ1-6	.	TRBD1	TRBV19
CASSLDIGVKGYTF	TGTGCCAGCAGCTTGGATATAGGGGTGAAAGGCTACACCTTC	TRBJ1-2	few	.	TRBV5-6
CASSTDSNQPQHF	TGTGCCAGCTCCACAGATAGCAATCAGCCCCAGCATTTT	TRBJ1-5	.	.	TRBV18
CASSTAQGTNEKLFF	TGTGCCAGTAGTACCGCTCAGGGGACTAATGAAAAACTGTTTTTT	TRBJ1-4	.	.	TRBV19
CASSPASPGLAGREQFF	TGTGCCAGCAGTCCTGCTTCACCGGGACTAGCGGGGCGTGAGCAGTTCTTC	TRBJ2-1	.	TRBD2	TRBV5-4
CASSLLAWSSYNEQFF	TGTGCCAGCAGCTTACTAGCGTGGAGCTCCTACAATGAGCAGTTCTTC	TRBJ2-1	.	.	TRBV7-9
CASSSRWGGQNEQFF	TGCGCCAGCAGCTCAAGGTGGGGGGGGCAGAATGAGCAGTTCTTC	TRBJ2-1	once	.	TRBV5-1
CASSPTGEVETQYF	TGTGCCAGCAGCCCAACAGGGGAGGTAGAGACCCAGTACTTC	TRBJ2-5	.	.	TRBV7-3
CASSQERKAGLPGELFF	TGTGCCAGCAGCCAAGAGAGGAAAGCGGGATTGCCCGGGGAGCTGTTTTTT	TRBJ2-2	.	TRBD2	TRBV3-1/TRBV3-2
CASSLDLAGQETQYF	TGTGCCAGCAGCTTAGATTTAGCGGGGCAAGAGACCCAGTACTTC	TRBJ2-5	.	TRBD2	TRBV11-2
CASSYSSGKGLYEQYF	TGTGCCAGCAGTTACTCTAGCGGGAAGGGGCTCTACGAGCAGTACTTC	TRBJ2-7	.	TRBD2	TRBV6-2/TRBV6-3
CATSRGFGGLGNTIYF	TGTGCCACCAGCAGAGGGTTTGGAGGGCTTGGAAACACCATATATTTT	TRBJ1-3	.	.	TRBV15
CASSKRDTYNSPLHF	TGTGCCAGTAGCAAACGGGACACCTATAATTCACCCCTCCACTTT	TRBJ1-6	.	.	TRBV19
CASSDRTGGTEAFF	TGTGCCAGCAGTGATCGGACAGGCGGGACTGAAGCTTTCTTT	TRBJ1-1	.	TRBD1	TRBV2
CASKPQGNTEAFF	TGTGCCAGCAAACCCCAGGGGAACACTGAAGCTTTCTTT	TRBJ1-1	.	.	TRBV2
CASSVLPSGTYNEQFF	TGTGCCAGCAGTGTACTCCCTAGCGGGACCTACAATGAGCAGTTCTTC	TRBJ2-1	.	TRBD2	TRBV6-1
CASSQSLRTATLAGGLAKNIQYF	TGTGCCAGCAGCCAATCCCTCCGGACCGCAACACTAGCGGGAGGGCTGGCCAAAAACATTCAGTACTTC	TRBJ2-4	.	TRBD2	TRBV3-1/TRBV3-2
CASSSEGGESNQPQHF	TGCGCCAGCAGTTCCGAGGGAGGGGAGAGCAATCAGCCCCAGCATTTT	TRBJ1-5	.	.	TRBV10-1
CASSSDSGTGEKLFF	TGTGCCAGCAGCTCGGACAGTGGAACGGGAGAAAAACTGTTTTTT	TRBJ1-4	.	.	TRBV7-6
CASSQGLHWEQYF	TGTGCCAGCAGCCAGGGCCTGCACTGGGAGCAGTACTTC	TRBJ2-7	.	.	TRBV3-1/TRBV3-2
CASSQEMAGELFF	TGTGCCAGCAGCCAAGAGATGGCCGGGGAGCTGTTTTTT	TRBJ2-2	.	.	TRBV7-3
CASSKPGTTNEKLFF	TGTGCCAGCAGTAAACCAGGGACAACTAATGAAAAACTGTTTTTT	TRBJ1-4	.	.	TRBV21-1
CASARTGVGTNEKLFF	TGTGCCAGCGCAAGAACAGGCGTGGGAACTAATGAAAAACTGTTTTTT	TRBJ1-4	.	.	TRBV28
CASSQVWDLLGETQYF	TGTGCCAGCAGCCAAGTTTGGGACTTGTTGGGAGAGACCCAGTACTTC	TRBJ2-5	.	.	TRBV4-2
CASSLSRAGYTF	TGCGCCAGCAGCTTGTCCAGGGCTGGCTACACCTTC	TRBJ1-2	few	.	TRBV5-1
CASSRQGPNTEAFF	TGTGCCAGCAGCCGACAGGGCCCAAACACTGAAGCTTTCTTT	TRBJ1-1	.	TRBD1	TRBV3-1/TRBV3-2
CASRPVSKNTQYF	TGTGCCAGCAGACCGGTGTCGAAAAATACGCAGTATTTT	TRBJ2-3	.	.	TRBV12-3/TRBV12-4
CATSDQPGQGRTFF	TGTGCCACCAGTGACCAGCCGGGACAGGGGAGGACTTTCTTT	TRBJ1-1	.	TRBD1	TRBV24-1